These T cell receptor beta chains were read from a single sample in a study of CD4 and CD8 cells across lung adenocarcinoma regions. TCRdb itself ran the PCR reads through MiXCR, one entry per CDR3 protein. This sample has under 8,500 distinct CDR3 sequences, with around half found just once. The source material was CD4+ T cells from the center of a lung tumor. Source of these receptors: a female donor with lung adenocarcinoma. The CD4 and CD8 labels of this study may be unreliable. Each CDR3 is given with its conserved first and last residue. Fields, in order: V gene, J gene, CDR3 length, clone size, D gene, CDR3 DNA, CDR3 protein. A D gene is named only where the DNA matches it firmly. The size entry is marked missing in some rows and otherwise reads once, few, many or a size class.

TRBV6-1,TRBJ2-1,14,few,.,TGTGCCAGCAGTGTGGTTATGGGGTTAGATGAGCAGTTCTTC,CASSVVMGLDEQFF
TRBV27,TRBJ2-4,14,.,.,TGTGCGAGGAGCGAAAGAGGGGACCAAAACACCCAGTACTTC,CARSERGDQNTQYF
TRBV6-2/TRBV6-3,TRBJ1-5,15,.,TRBD1,TGTGCCAGCAGGACATTAGGGACAGGGGACCAGCCCCAGCATTTT,CASRTLGTGDQPQHF
TRBV11-3,TRBJ2-1,14,few,TRBD2,TGTGCCAGCAGCTCCCTAGCGGGAGTGCATGAGCAGTTCTTC,CASSSLAGVHEQFF
TRBV12-3/TRBV12-4,TRBJ2-3,12,.,.,TGTGCCAGCAGTTGCGAGACAGATACGCAGTATTTT,CASSCETDTQYF
TRBV4-1,TRBJ2-2,16,few,TRBD1,TGCGCCAGCAGCCAAGTGGGGGCAGGGGGAAACGGGGAGCTGTTTTTT,CASSQVGAGGNGELFF
TRBV6-2/TRBV6-3,TRBJ2-3,15,.,.,TGTGCCGGGAGTTACGGGGCGGGAAGCCAAGATACGCAGTATTTT,CAGSYGAGSQDTQYF
TRBV6-1,TRBJ2-1,12,few,TRBD2,TGTGCCAGCAGTCCAACCGGGGGGTGGGAGTACTTC,CASSPTGGWEYF
TRBV10-2,TRBJ1-6,14,few,TRBD1,TGCGCCAGCGGGGGACAGGGATATAATTCACCCCTCCACTTT,CASGGQGYNSPLHF
TRBV25-1,TRBJ2-3,14,.,.,TGTGCCAGCCGTGATCGTGGGAACACAGGTAAGCAGTATTTT,CASRDRGNTGKQYF
TRBV25-1,TRBJ1-2,14,many,.,TGTGCCAGCAGTGTACAGGCCGTCGGGCATGGCTACACCTTC,CASSVQAVGHGYTF
TRBV6-1,TRBJ2-5,14,.,.,TGTGCCAGCAGTGAAGCAGGGGGGGCACAGACCCAGTACTTC,CASSEAGGAQTQYF
TRBV27,TRBJ2-3,16,.,.,TGTGCCACCTTACCCTTCGCGGTTGCGAGCACCGGGGAGCAGTATTTT,CATLPFAVASTGEQYF
TRBV10-3,TRBJ2-5,14,once,.,TGTGCCATCAGTGAGGGTGTGGCCCAAGAGACCCTGTATTTC,CAISEGVAQETLYF
TRBV27,TRBJ2-3,19,few,TRBD2,TGTGCCAGCAGAGCCACGGGGCTAGCGGGACAGTCTAGCACAGATACGCAGTATTTT,CASRATGLAGQSSTDTQYF
TRBV7-6,TRBJ1-4,14,.,.,TGTGCCAGCAGCTTAGGGAGGGGTTATGAAAAACTGTTTTTT,CASSLGRGYEKLFF
TRBV6-1,TRBJ2-3,14,.,.,TGTGCCAGCAGTGGGGTGTGCGGCAAAAACACGCAGTATTTC,CASSGVCGKNTQYF
TRBV12-3/TRBV12-4,TRBJ2-1,15,.,TRBD1,TGTGCCAGCAGTGCCCTTAGGACAGGTATGGAGACCCAGTTCTTC,CASSALRTGMETQFF
TRBV6-5,TRBJ1-1,10,.,.,TGTGCCAGCGGGTACGCTAGAGCTTTCTTT,CASGYARAFF
TRBV10-2,TRBJ2-1,12,.,.,TGCGCCAGCAGCCAATCAGGGTGGGAGCAGTTCTTC,CASSQSGWEQFF
TRBV9,TRBJ2-3,16,few,TRBD2,TGTGCCAGCAGCGTAGGGGGTAGCGGGAGGTATGATACGCAGTATTTT,CASSVGGSGRYDTQYF
TRBV6-4,TRBJ2-3,15,many,TRBD1,TGTGCCAGCAGTGATGGGACAGGGGGCACAGATACGCAGTATTTT,CASSDGTGGTDTQYF
TRBV10-1,TRBJ2-3,13,.,.,TGCGCCTCCGGGCTAGGAGCCAAAGATACTCAGTACTTT,CASGLGAKDTQYF
TRBV6-2/TRBV6-3,TRBJ2-3,14,.,.,TGTGCGGGCCGTGGGGGCAGTGTCATAGCGACGCAGTATTTC,CAGRGGSVIATQYF
TRBV7-2,TRBJ2-3,14,.,.,TGTGCCAGCAGCTTTCAGGGAGGAACAGATACGCAGTATTTT,CASSFQGGTDTQYF